This TCR beta chain was observed in a study of post-analysis software for immune sequencing data. Study conclusions and caveats: Significantly lower normalized Chao1 diversity was found in patients with multiple sclerosis relative to controls. With TRBV5-6, TRBV5-1 and TRBV20-1 included, about 5 TRBV segments were more frequent in patients than in controls.

Unique molecular identifiers tagged the TCR beta cDNA libraries. Each CDR3 protein is one row after TCRdb ran MiXCR on the PCR reads. The table shows hundreds of thousands of distinct CDR3 sequences, with more than 50% occurring only once. Concerning this clonotype: Its specificity is not known.

Germline lookup yields CDR1 PRHDT and CDR2 FYEKMQ (reference sequence). The CDR3 totals 14 residues. Between the trimmed V and J ends, which lost 4 bases and 1 base, there was a span of 11 bases. Material for sequencing was blood. The V call is TRBV13, the J call TRBJ2-7; D may be TRBD2 (5 bases). This TCR derives from a girl aged 2-9 years with multiple sclerosis. CDR3 DNA: TGTGCCAGCAGCTCACCGGGGTTTTCCTACGAGCAGTACTTC. The encoded protein is CASSSPGFSYEQYF. The variable domain in full, completed from reference TRBV13 and TRBJ2-7, reads AAGVIQSPRHLIKEKRETATLKCYPIPRHDTVYWYQQGPGQDPQFLISFYEKMQSDKGSIPDRFSAQQFSDYHSELNMSSLELGDSALYFCASSSPGFSYEQYFGPGTRLTVT.